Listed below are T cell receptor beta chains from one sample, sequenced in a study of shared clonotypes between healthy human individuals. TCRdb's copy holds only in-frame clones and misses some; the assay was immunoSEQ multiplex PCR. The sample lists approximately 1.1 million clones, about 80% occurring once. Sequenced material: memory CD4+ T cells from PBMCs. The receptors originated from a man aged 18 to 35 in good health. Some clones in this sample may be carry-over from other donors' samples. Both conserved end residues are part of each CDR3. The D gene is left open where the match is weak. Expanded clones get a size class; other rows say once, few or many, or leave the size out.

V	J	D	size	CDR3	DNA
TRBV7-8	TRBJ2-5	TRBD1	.	CASSPRDRGLETQYF	TGTGCCAGCAGCCCTAGAGACAGGGGTCTAGAGACCCAGTACTTC
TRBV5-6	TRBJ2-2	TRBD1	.	CASSSKLPGQKNTGELFF	TGTGCCAGCAGCTCGAAACTTCCGGGACAGAAGAACACCGGGGAGCTGTTTTTT
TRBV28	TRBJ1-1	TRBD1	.	CASSLSTGFEAFF	TGTGCCAGCAGTTTATCGACAGGGTTTGAAGCTTTCTTT
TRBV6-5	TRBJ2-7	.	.	CASTGARPYEQYF	TGTGCCAGCACCGGGGCAAGGCCGTACGAGCAGTACTTC
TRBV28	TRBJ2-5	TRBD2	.	CASSLLAGGQETQYF	TGTGCCAGCAGCTTACTAGCGGGAGGACAAGAGACCCAGTACTTC
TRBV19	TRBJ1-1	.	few	CASSYAGATEAFF	TGTGCCAGTAGTTACGCAGGGGCGACTGAAGCTTTCTTT
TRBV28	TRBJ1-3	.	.	CASSLSGAGNTIYF	TGTGCCAGCAGTTTGTCTGGGGCTGGAAACACCATATATTTT
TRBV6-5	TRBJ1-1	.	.	CASSYSERTEAFF	TGTGCCAGCAGTTACTCGGAGAGGACTGAAGCTTTCTTT
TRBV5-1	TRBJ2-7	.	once	CASTQGTGLYEQYF	TGCGCCAGCACCCAGGGGACTGGGCTTTACGAGCAGTACTTC
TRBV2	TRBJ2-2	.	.	CASSEGVGELFF	TGTGCCAGCAGTGAGGGAGTAGGGGAGCTGTTTTTT
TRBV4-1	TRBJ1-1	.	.	CASSQGEEGLKRNTEAFF	TGCGCCAGCAGCCAAGGGGAGGAGGGGTTGAAGCGGAACACTGAAGCTTTCTTT
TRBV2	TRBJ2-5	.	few	CASRDSLGGETQYF	TGTGCCAGCAGGGACAGTTTGGGGGGAGAGACCCAGTACTTC
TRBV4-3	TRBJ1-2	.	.	CASSQDRRGSGYTF	TGCGCCAGCAGCCAAGATCGGCGCGGCAGTGGCTACACCTTC
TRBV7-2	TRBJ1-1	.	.	CASSSPTGSNTEAFF	TGTGCCAGCAGCTCACCTACAGGAAGCAACACTGAAGCTTTCTTT
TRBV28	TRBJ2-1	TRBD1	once	CASNPGGPYNEQFF	TGTGCCAGCAACCCAGGGGGCCCCTACAATGAGCAGTTCTTC
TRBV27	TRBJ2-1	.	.	CASSFNSPRQDEQFF	TGTGCCAGCAGTTTCAATTCCCCCCGGCAAGATGAGCAGTTCTTC
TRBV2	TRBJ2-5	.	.	CASSDRNQETQYF	TGTGCCAGCAGTGACAGGAACCAAGAGACCCAGTACTTC
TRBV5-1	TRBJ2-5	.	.	CASNGQRTETQYF	TGCGCCAGCAATGGACAGAGAACGGAGACCCAGTACTTC
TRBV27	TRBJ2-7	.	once	CASSTDRGVPYEQYF	TGTGCCAGCAGTACCGACAGAGGGGTTCCCTACGAGCAGTACTTC
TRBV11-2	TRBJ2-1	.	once	CASSPLASGTGFF	TGTGCCAGCAGCCCACTAGCCTCCGGGACCGGCTTCTTC
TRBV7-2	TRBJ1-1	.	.	CASSIAGHLNTEAFF	TGTGCCAGCAGTATAGCGGGACACCTGAACACTGAAGCTTTCTTT
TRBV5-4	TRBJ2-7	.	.	CASSIPGTSVEQYF	TGTGCCAGCAGCATCCCCGGGACCTCGGTCGAGCAGTACTTC
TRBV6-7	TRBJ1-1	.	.	CASSYSSERTENTEAFF	TGTGCCAGCAGTTACTCTTCGGAAAGGACGGAGAACACTGAAGCTTTCTTT
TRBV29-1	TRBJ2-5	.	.	CSVEEDGETQYF	TGCAGCGTTGAGGAGGACGGGGAGACCCAGTACTTC
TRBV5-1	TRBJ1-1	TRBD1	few	CASSWTGGTHMNTEAFF	TGCGCCAGCAGTTGGACAGGGGGGACCCACATGAACACTGAAGCTTTCTTT
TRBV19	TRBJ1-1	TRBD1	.	CASSRTGTGGLNTEAFF	TGTGCCAGTAGTAGAACCGGGACAGGGGGTCTGAACACTGAAGCTTTCTTT
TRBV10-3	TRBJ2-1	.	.	CAISTSLNEQFF	TGTGCCATCAGTACTAGCTTGAATGAGCAGTTCTTC
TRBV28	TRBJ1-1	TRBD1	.	CASSNRNRGLNTEAFF	TGTGCCAGCAGTAACAGGAACAGGGGCTTGAACACTGAAGCTTTCTTT
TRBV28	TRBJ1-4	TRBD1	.	CASSTWSRGNEKLFF	TGTGCCAGCAGCACTTGGTCCAGGGGGAATGAAAAACTGTTTTTT
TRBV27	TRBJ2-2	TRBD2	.	CASSGGRAIITGELFF	TGTGCCAGCAGTGGCGGGAGGGCCATTATTACCGGGGAGCTGTTTTTT
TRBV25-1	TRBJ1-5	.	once	CASSPLGGDSNQPQHF	TGTGCCAGCAGTCCCCTGGGGGGGGATAGCAATCAGCCCCAGCATTTT
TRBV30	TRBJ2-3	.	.	CASMRTDTQYF	TGTGCCTCCATGAGGACAGATACGCAGTATTTT
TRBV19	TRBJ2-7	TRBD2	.	CASSPLPPVSGRSYEQYF	TGTGCCAGTAGTCCCTTACCCCCGGTCAGCGGGAGGTCCTACGAGCAGTACTTC
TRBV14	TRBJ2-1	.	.	CASSPTWGGYEPYNEQFF	TGTGCCAGCAGCCCGACGTGGGGGGGCTACGAGCCCTACAATGAGCAGTTCTTC
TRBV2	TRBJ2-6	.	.	CASSLGSSGANVLTF	TGTGCCAGCAGTTTAGGAAGCTCTGGGGCCAACGTCCTGACTTTC
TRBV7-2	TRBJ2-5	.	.	CASSLDRFRGQYF	TGTGCCAGCAGCTTAGATCGGTTTCGGGGCCAGTACTTC
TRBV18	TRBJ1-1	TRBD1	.	CASSPRSQGGTEAFF	TGTGCCAGCTCACCACGTTCCCAGGGGGGGACTGAAGCTTTCTTT
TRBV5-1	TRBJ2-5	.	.	CASSPNGASNMGETQYF	TGCGCCAGCAGCCCGAATGGGGCTAGCAATATGGGAGAGACCCAGTACTTC
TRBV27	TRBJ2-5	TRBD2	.	CASSLGLAGEETQYF	TGTGCCAGCAGTTTAGGGCTAGCGGGAGAAGAGACCCAGTACTTC
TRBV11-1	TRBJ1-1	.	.	CASSLEVPQNTEAFF	TGTGCCAGCAGCTTAGAGGTCCCACAGAACACTGAAGCTTTCTTT
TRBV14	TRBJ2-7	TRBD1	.	CASSSGQGPAYEQYF	TGTGCCAGCAGCTCAGGACAGGGGCCTGCCTACGAGCAGTACTTC
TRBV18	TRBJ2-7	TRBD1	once	CASATGFNYEQYF	TGTGCCAGCGCGACAGGGTTTAACTACGAGCAGTACTTC
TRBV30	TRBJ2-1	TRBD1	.	CATEIGTGEKGRQFF	TGTGCCACGGAGATAGGGACAGGGGAAAAGGGGCGACAGTTCTTC